The 3 T cell receptor beta chains below were found in one sample sequenced in a study of blood T cell repertoires in COVID-19 (dated by TCRdb to 2019 to 2021). Library creation used the immunoSEQ multiplex PCR assay. In its TCRdb copy, this immuneACCESS table keeps in-frame sequences only and misses some clones. Where compared with another copy, unresolved V genes explain less than half of these, and the others have no known cause. Within this sample are about 170,000 clones, with 90% to 95% of them counted one time only. Clones ranked in the top ten supply roughly 5% of the sample. Sequencing was carried out using peripheral blood. Receptors originate from a woman between 50 and 59 years old with acute or convalescent COVID-19.

For the CDR3, the DNA is TGTGCCAGCAGTTCCCCCCTTTCGGGAGGTAGCAATCAGCCCCAGCATTTT. It yields the protein CASSSPLSGGSNQPQHF. V is TRBV28 and J is TRBJ1-5; D unresolved. The germline V gene has CDR1 MDHEN and CDR2 SYDVKM. The CDR3 spans 17 residues. Trimming took off 4 bases at V and 0 bases at J, with 16 bases between the two ends.

In this sample, this clone turned up a few times. The chain recombines TRBV24-1 with TRBJ2-1; tentative D call: TRBD1 (5 bases). V lost 3 bases and J lost 4, with 6 bases in between. Germline V gives CDR1 KGHDR, CDR2 SFDVKD. CDR3 length equals 13 residues. CDR3 sequence (DNA): TGTGCCACCAGTGATGGGGCATACAATGAGCAGTTCTTC. It codes for CATSDGAYNEQFF.

The CDR3 DNA reads as TGTGCCAGCAGTGAGTCGCCGGGATGGCCCCAGCATTTT. Its protein is CASSESPGWPQHF. The V gene is TRBV6-1, the J gene TRBJ1-5; D remains unclear. This CDR3 spans 13 amino acids. Trimming removed 3 bases from V and 9 bases from J, with 12 bases in between. Germline loops: CDR1 MNHNS, CDR2 SASEGT.